A single sample is the source of the 19 T cell receptor beta chains below, sequenced in a study of shared clonotypes between healthy human individuals. Only in-frame clones appear in the TCRdb table, and some are missing; sequencing was by immunoSEQ multiplex PCR. The sample holds around 2.3 million clones, roughly 95% seen once. The specimen was naive CD4+ T cells sorted from blood. Subset indicated: CD45RA+ positively selected. These TCRs come from a man between 18 and 35 years old in good health.

This chain joins TRBV5-5 and TRBJ1-2, with 8 positions matching TRBD1. The CDR3 spans 12 residues. Trimming at V came to 3 bases and at J to 8 bases, leaving 3 bases not matched to a gene. Germline V lookup: CDR1 SGHKS, CDR2 YYEKEE (reference sequence). CDR3 residues: CASSSGQGGYTF. CDR3 bases: TGTGCCAGCAGCTCCGGACAGGGAGGCTACACCTTC.

This chain uses TRBV5-6 with TRBJ1-5; D remains ambiguous. V was cut by 0 bases and J by 3 bases, with 7 bases left in between. The CDR3 is 14 residues long. The germline V gene has CDR1 SGHDT and CDR2 YYEEEE. The CDR3 sequence is CASSLGRHNQPQHF. The CDR3 nucleotides read TGTGCCAGCAGCTTGGGACGGCACAATCAGCCCCAGCATTTT.

The rearrangement uses TRBV19 and TRBJ2-3; no reliable D call. Germline V gene data show CDR1 as LNHDA and CDR2 as SQIVND (reference sequence). V lost 2 bases and J 4 bases, leaving 13 bases between the germline ends. The CDR3 totals 15 residues. This CDR3 is CASSIKEIRPDTQYF. CDR3 DNA: TGTGCCAGTAGTATAAAGGAGATACGTCCAGATACGCAGTATTTT.

This chain joins TRBV30 and TRBJ2-5, with D possibly TRBD2 on 6 matching bases. The J call is in doubt because the DNA end fits TRBJ2-7 better. This CDR3 comprises 11 residues. Germline assignment: CDR1 GTSNPN and CDR2 SVGIG (reference sequence). The CDR3 sequence: CAWAPRGEQYF. The CDR3 bases are TGTGCCTGGGCCCCGCGGGGCGAGCAGTACTTC.

CDR3 in amino acids: CASSPQGYSPLHF. The DNA of the CDR3 is TGTGCCAGCAGCCCTCAGGGGTATTCACCCCTCCACTTT. The rearrangement links TRBV14 to TRBJ1-6; perhaps TRBD1 as D (6 bases). This CDR3 is 13 amino acids long. V shed 4 bases and J shed 8 bases, with 9 bases lying between them. The germline gives CDR1 SGHDN, CDR2 FVKESK.

This sequence joins TRBV21-1 and TRBJ1-2. TRBV21-1 is deemed a pseudogene. This CDR3 is built from 13 residues. CDR3 bases: TGTGCCAGCAGCAAAGTAGTGAACTATGGCTACACCTTC. Protein sequence: CASSKVVNYGYTF.

Of note for this clone: Within the sample, other DNA sequences also encode this same CDR3. DNA of the CDR3: TGTGCCAGCAGTTTATCTACAGGGCTACAAGAGACCCAGTACTTC. Translating it yields CASSLSTGLQETQYF. J is TRBJ2-5 and V is TRBV27; D is perhaps TRBD1 (6 bases). V was shortened by 0 bases and J by 2 bases, with 10 bases between the two germline ends. CDR1 is MNHEY and CDR2 is SMNVEV in the germline V gene (reference sequence). The CDR3 sequence is 15 residues long.

The CDR3 coding sequence is TGTGCCAGCCGACTGGGGGGCTGGTCCTACAATGAGCAGTTCTTC. It codes for CASRLGGWSYNEQFF. This chain links TRBV6-1 with TRBJ2-1; D possibly uses TRBD1 or TRBD2 (6 bases each). Trimming removed 8 bases from V and 1 base from J, with 15 bases in between. Germline lookup yields CDR1 MNHNS and CDR2 SASEGT. This CDR3 contains 15 residues.

This chain joins TRBV5-6 and TRBJ2-3, with 8 bases lining up with TRBD2. Germline-derived CDR1 and CDR2 are SGHDT and YYEEEE. J was trimmed by 4 bases and V by 5 bases; bases with no gene match: 6. This CDR3 contains 14 residues. The CDR3: CASSYASGSDTQYF. The CDR3 region has the DNA TGTGCCAGCAGTTATGCTAGCGGGTCAGATACGCAGTATTTT.

This sequence joins TRBV7-2 and TRBJ2-3; a possible D gene is TRBD1 (6 bases). CDR3 length equals 12 residues. The V gene lost 4 bases and the J gene lost 7 bases, with 9 bases spanning the gap. Germline CDR1 is SGHTA and CDR2 is FQGNSA. The CDR3 spells CASSSTGNTQYF. The CDR3, as DNA: TGTGCCAGCAGCTCCACAGGGAATACGCAGTATTTT.

The genes are TRBV25-1 and TRBJ2-5; 7 nucleotides agree with TRBD1. The germline V gene encodes CDR1 MGHDK and CDR2 SYGVNS. The CDR3 covers 15 residues. With 0 bases clipped from V and 1 base from J, the junction kept 2 bases outside the gene matches. The DNA for the CDR3 is TGTGCCAGCAGTGAATACGGGGACAGCCAAGAGACCCAGTACTTC. This sequence encodes CASSEYGDSQETQYF.

V is TRBV7-9 and J is TRBJ1-3; D remains unclear. V lost 0 bases to trimming and J lost 2 bases, with 5 bases between them. Germline CDR1 and CDR2: SEHNR and FQNEAQ (reference sequence). The CDR3 has 14 amino acids. The CDR3 here is CASSLAHPGNTIYF. The DNA of the CDR3 is TGTGCCAGCAGCTTAGCGCACCCTGGAAACACCATATATTTT.

The chain has TRBV10-2 and TRBJ1-2, with 7 bases that match TRBD1. CDR1 and CDR2 from the germline V gene are WSHSY and SAAADI. V was clipped by 3 bases and J by 3 bases; unmatched bases: 1. The CDR3 has 13 residues. Here the CDR3 reads CASSEGTDYGYTF. In nucleotides, the CDR3 is TGCGCCAGCAGTGAAGGGACAGACTATGGCTACACCTTC.

The sample holds a few counts of this clone. Other nucleotide sequences from this sample produce the same CDR3. The chain combines TRBV6-5 with TRBJ1-5; 10 bases are shared with TRBD1. Germline lookup yields CDR1 MNHEY and CDR2 SVGAGI. The junction had 0 bases not matched to a gene; V was cut back by 2 bases and J by 2 bases. This CDR3 is built from 15 residues. CDR3 in amino acids: CASSYGTGGNQPQHF. The CDR3 DNA is TGTGCCAGCAGTTACGGGACAGGGGGCAATCAGCCCCAGCATTTT.

This clone appeared once. The chain recombines TRBV2 with TRBJ1-1, with D possibly matching TRBD1 (5 bases). V was shortened by 3 bases and J by 2 bases, with 10 bases between the two germline ends. This CDR3 has 14 amino acids. Germline values: CDR1 SNHLY, CDR2 FYNNEI. CDR3 loop: CASSEGRGNTEAFF. The DNA for the CDR3 is TGTGCCAGCAGTGAGGGTAGGGGAAACACTGAAGCTTTCTTT.

This chain uses TRBV6-5 with TRBJ1-1; D gene unclear. The CDR3 extends over 15 amino acids. Germline V CDR1 and CDR2: MNHEY, SVGAGI. With 4 bases removed from V and 2 bases from J, the gap between germline ends came to 14 bases. As DNA, the CDR3 is TGTGCCAGCAGTTCCCCGGAACTCGGAAACACTGAAGCTTTCTTT. This sequence encodes CASSSPELGNTEAFF.

The V and J genes are TRBV18 and TRBJ2-1; maybe TRBD2 (6 bases). The CDR3 covers 14 residues. Germline V gene sequence: CDR1 KGHSH, CDR2 LQKENI. Trimming pared 1 base from V and 3 bases from J, leaving 7 bases between. The CDR3 nucleotides are TGTGCCAGCTCACCACGGAGGGACTACAATGAGCAGTTCTTC. Residues: CASSPRRDYNEQFF.

The chain carries TRBV7-2 and TRBJ2-7, with D maybe TRBD2 (6 bases). Germline CDR1 is SGHTA and CDR2 is FQGNSA. V was pared by 1 base and J by 6 bases, with 10 bases between. This CDR3 spans 13 amino acids. The CDR3 region is CASSLEAGSEQYF. The DNA of the CDR3 is TGTGCCAGCAGCTTAGAGGCGGGGAGCGAGCAGTACTTC.

The chain recombines TRBV6-1 with TRBJ2-3; 10 bases agree with TRBD2. V lost 3 bases, J lost 1 base, and 7 bases stayed unmatched. CDR3 length: 17 amino acids. Germline assignment: CDR1 MNHNS and CDR2 SASEGT. The CDR3 DNA reads as TGTGCCAGCAGTGACCTAGCGGGGGCCTTAGGCACAGATACGCAGTATTTT. This codes for CASSDLAGALGTDTQYF.